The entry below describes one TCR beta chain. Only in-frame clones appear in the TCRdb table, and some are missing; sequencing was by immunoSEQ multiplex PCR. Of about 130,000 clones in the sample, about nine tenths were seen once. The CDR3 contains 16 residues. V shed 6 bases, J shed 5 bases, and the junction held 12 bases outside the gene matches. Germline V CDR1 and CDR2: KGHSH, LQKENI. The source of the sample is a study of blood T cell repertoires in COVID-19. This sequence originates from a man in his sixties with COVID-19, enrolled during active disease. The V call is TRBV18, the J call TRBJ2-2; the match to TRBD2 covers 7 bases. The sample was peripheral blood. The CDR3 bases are TGTGCCAGCTCTCCCGGGCCAGCGGGAAGGACCGGGGAGCTGTTTTTT. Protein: CASSPGPAGRTGELFF.